The subject of this entry is one T cell receptor (beta chain). The data were obtained in a study of radiotherapy plus CTLA-4 blockade in lung cancer. Libraries were prepared by immunoSEQ multiplex PCR; TCRdb keeps only in-frame clonotypes and omits some of them. Of 86,000 or so clones listed, 78% were seen once; the top ten hold 3% to 5%. This specimen consisted of peripheral blood, obtained from a patient treated with radiotherapy plus ipilimumab. The clonotype comes from a human donor with non-small cell lung cancer who had a partial response to radiotherapy plus ipilimumab. Some clones in this sample may be carry-over from other donors' samples.

The CDR3 sequence is CASSPPPAGTGVSNEQFF. The CDR3 DNA reads as TGTGCCAGCAGCCCCCCTCCCGCCGGGACAGGGGTGAGCAATGAGCAGTTCTTC. This chain joins TRBV4-2 and TRBJ2-1; TRBD1 aligns across 10 bases. The ends lost 4 bases at V and 6 bases at J; junction bases unmatched: 15. Germline CDR1 and CDR2: LGHNA and YNFKEQ. There are 18 residues in the CDR3.